The entry below describes one T cell receptor (beta chain). Ten or more counts support this clonotype. This receptor's antigen is unknown. There are no base qualities to consult, and no much larger clone falls within one base. For CDR1 and CDR2, the germline V gene lists SQVTM and ANQGSEA. From the cysteine up to the phenylalanine, the CDR3 has a length of 19 residues. This entry keeps only the CDR3 DNA: 57 bases, framed from base 1. Relative to germline, V is 1 base shorter and J is 5 bases shorter, with 29 bases between their ends. Library preparation employed 5' RACE. The sequencer listed for this sample is Illumina HiSeq 2500. A second PCR of about 6 to 11 cycles was run with a J-beta primer mix and a sample-barcoded 5' primer. A template-switch 5' adaptor carrying 12 random nucleotides introduced a unique molecular identifier onto each TCR beta cDNA molecule. Each sample yielded at least 3 million CDR3-containing paired-end reads. All of the RNA was converted into first-strand cDNA using the Mint cDNA synthesis kit, with a TRBC-specific oligonucleotide serving as the primer. Following uracil-DNA glycosylase treatment, all cDNA underwent a first 18-cycle PCR with the universal primers M1SS and BC2_uni_R. In the paper's pipeline: Each sample was normalized by randomly selecting 1 million high-quality reads, each carrying a distinct molecular identifier. Reads with shared molecular identifiers were discarded instead of being binned into consensus sequences. MiTCR, with a Q25 quality threshold and the strictest error-elimination algorithm, was used for CDR3 identification, clonotype clustering and error correction. A nonparametric unseen species model with Euler transformation was used to estimate a lower bound on total TCR beta diversity. TCRdb reanalyzed the raw reads on its own, using fastp at Q25 for trimming and MiXCR for clone calling, and kept in-frame beta chains. Merged by CDR3 protein, the rows form single entries marked with the most common genes and DNA. What appears here as the V and J calls and clone size reflects TCRdb's work, not the paper's. The sample profile shows about 780,000 distinct CDR3 sequences; about 42% of them were found once. The biggest ten clones account for over 15% of the sample.

This record comes from a study of blood T cells in healthy people across ages (dated by TCRdb to between 2015 and 2017). Study-wide context: Template switching captured roughly one uniquely barcoded TCR beta cDNA molecule per two T cells in model experiments. Using deep sequencing normalized with unique cDNA molecular identifiers, the study measured how TCR beta repertoire diversity changes with age. Two additional independent replicas of 1 million unique cDNA reads from the same blood draw were analyzed for two donors (one aged 18 to 30 and one aged 80 or older). To avoid experimental bias, donors of different ages were spread randomly across the sequencing lanes. The donors were divided into four age groups: young (average about 16 years), middle-aged (approximately 42), aged (around 67) and long-lived (around 87).

Findings and caveats that apply to the study as a whole: Bulk unsorted PBMC profiling prevented conclusive comparison of naive and antigen-experienced compartments. As age increased, observed TCR beta diversity per million T cells dropped in a roughly linear way, and a significant reduction was already evident by age approximately 40. The long-lived group showed more naive CD4+ T cells, fewer expanded clones and increased TCR diversity than the aged group, suggesting age selection. There was a strong correlation between observed TCR beta diversity and the percentage of naive T cells measured by flow cytometry. Because donor CMV infection status was unknown, age-related changes in expanded clonotypes were potentially confounded. Estimates of total diversity based on one million sequenced T cells were regarded as lower bounds and as underestimates.

Donors were 40 or so systemically healthy Caucasian individuals from Russia aged roughly 6 to 90 years. Each donor gave 8.5 to 10 milliliters of peripheral blood, collected into EDTA-treated Vacutainer tubes. Ficoll-Paque density-gradient centrifugation was used to isolate PBMCs, with at least 7 million per sample. Total RNA was extracted from PBMCs with Trizol reagent, with at least 6 micrograms obtained per sample. For every donor, flow cytometry on a PBMC aliquot measured the percentage of naive CD45RAhigh/CD27high T cells. In this chain, TRBV29-1 is recombined with TRBJ2-5; the D region may be TRBD1 or TRBD2, each matching 5 bases equally. Sequencing used blood. This sequence originates from a man older than 75 in good health. The DNA reads as follows: TGCAGCGTTGAAGCTGGCCTACCTTCCCCGGGACGCCTCTGGGAGACCCAGTACTTC. Its coded protein is CSVEAGLPSPGRLWETQYF.